One sample yielded the 9 T cell receptor beta chains listed below, sequenced in a study of T cells after yellow fever vaccination. Using its own MiXCR run on the 5' RACE reads, TCRdb lists one record per CDR3 protein. The sample lists a few hundred thousand distinct CDR3 sequences; roughly 20% were seen once. This sample comprised PBMCs, obtained before the yellow fever booster vaccination. Receptors were obtained from a man aged 18-30 years who received the YFV17D yellow fever vaccine.

The chain recombines TRBV7-3 with TRBJ2-2, with TRBD1 matching over 10 bases. V lost 2 bases to trimming and J lost 4 bases; unmatched junction nucleotides: 7. The germline CDR1 and CDR2 sequences are SGHTA and FQGTGA. The CDR3 spans 17 residues. The CDR3 reads CASSLLGRDRGTGELFF. The CDR3 region has the DNA TGTGCCAGCAGCTTACTCGGGCGGGACAGGGGCACCGGGGAGCTGTTTTTT.

The chain links TRBV10-1 to TRBJ2-7; a weak D match, TRBD2 (5 bases). This CDR3 has 14 amino acids. Germline V gene data show CDR1 as WNHNN and CDR2 as SYGVQD (reference sequence). V lost 5 bases and J lost 2, with 13 bases in between. CDR3 bases: TGCGCCAGCAGTCGACGGACTGGAGCCTACGAGCAGTACTTC. This translates into CASSRRTGAYEQYF.

The V and J genes are TRBV29-1 and TRBJ1-2; 10 bases match TRBD1. CDR1 is SQVTM, CDR2 ANQGSEA, per germline. The CDR3 runs to 13 residues. The CDR3 DNA sequence: TGCAGTAGCCGGGACAGGGGTAACTATGGCTACACCTTC. Encoded protein: CSSRDRGNYGYTF.

This clonotype was found a few times. V and J are TRBV7-2 and TRBJ1-6; D gene uncertain. The V and J ends lost 1 base and 9 bases respectively, with 4 bases between them. Germline CDR1 SGHTA, CDR2 FQGNSA. This CDR3 spans 12 amino acids. The CDR3 DNA reads as TGTGCCAGCAGCTTAGTTCGTTCACCCCTCCACTTT. Translating it yields CASSLVRSPLHF.

This clonotype was seen more than once but under ten times. The chain carries TRBV7-6 and TRBJ2-7, with D possibly being TRBD1 or TRBD2 (5 bases each). The CDR3 loop spans 15 amino acids. Trimming removed 3 bases at V and 3 bases at J, with 15 bases between. Looked up from germline, CDR1 is SGHVS and CDR2 is FNYEAQ. In DNA form, the CDR3 reads TGTGCCAGCAGCTTTGGCTTCGGGGCCCACTACGAGCAGTACTTC. Protein product: CASSFGFGAHYEQYF. Complete variable domain (other parts from reference TRBV7-6 and TRBJ2-7): GAGVSQSPRYKVTKRGQDVALRCDPISGHVSLYWYRQALGQGPEFLTYFNYEAQQDKSGLPNDRFSAERPEGSISTLTIQRTEQRDSAMYRCASSFGFGAHYEQYFGPGTRLTVT.

This clonotype was seen a handful of times. The CDR3 region is CASSLVGPLNTEAFF. The CDR3, as DNA: TGTGCCAGCAGTTTAGTAGGGCCATTGAACACTGAAGCTTTCTTT. The chain has TRBV12-3 or TRBV12-4 and TRBJ1-1; no definite D call. V was shortened by 1 base and J by 0 bases, with 9 bases between the two germline ends. CDR3 length: 15 residues.

The V gene is TRBV3-1, the J gene TRBJ2-1, with unresolved D. The germline gives CDR1 LGHDT, CDR2 YNNKEL (reference sequence). Trimming cost V 1 base and J 11 bases, with 12 bases left between them. The CDR3 runs 13 residues. CDR3 DNA: TGTGCCAGCAGCCAAGGGGCGGAGATTCAGCAGTTCTTC. This codes for CASSQGAEIQQFF.

The chain joins TRBV12-3 or TRBV12-4 to TRBJ1-3, with D unclear. V lost 7 bases and J 4 bases, leaving 14 bases between the germline ends. This CDR3 comprises 14 residues. CDR3 sequence reads: CASTLGEEGNTIYF. CDR3 DNA: TGTGCCAGCACCCTCGGGGAGGAAGGAAACACCATATATTTT.

This clonotype was seen a handful of times. The genes are TRBV6-1 and TRBJ2-6; D remains ambiguous. V lost 6 bases to trimming and J lost 0 bases, with 12 bases between them. Germline V gene data show CDR1 as MNHNS and CDR2 as SASEGT. The CDR3 is made up of 16 amino acids. CDR3 region: CASRVGISSGANVLTF. In DNA form, the CDR3 reads TGTGCCAGCAGGGTGGGGATAAGCTCTGGGGCCAACGTCCTGACTTTC.